The 16 T cell receptor beta chains below come from one sample, sequenced in a study of PD-1 blockade in classical Hodgkin lymphoma. Patients all relapsed after autologous stem cell transplantation, and there was variation in brentuximab vedotin exposure. The assay was immunoSEQ multiplex PCR, and TCRdb's table has in-frame clones only and misses some. This table has roughly 140,000 clones, approximately 80% appearing once. Sequenced material: peripheral blood mononuclear cells (PBMCs), taken before the second cycle of nivolumab. These receptors were taken from a human donor with classical Hodgkin lymphoma.

The chain links TRBV6-1 to TRBJ2-7; D remains ambiguous. This CDR3 is 14 amino acids long. Germline values: CDR1 MNHNS, CDR2 SASEGT. V shed 7 bases and J shed 0 bases, with 13 bases lying between them. Written as DNA, the CDR3 is TGTGCCAGCAAGTACAGACCGACCTCCTACGAGCAGTACTTC. It translates to CASKYRPTSYEQYF.

This sequence joins TRBV9 and TRBJ2-1; TRBD1 agrees at 8 bases. Losses at the gene ends were 1 base for V and 9 bases for J; bases not matched to a gene: 12. This CDR3 has 16 residues. The germline V gene encodes CDR1 SGDLS and CDR2 YYNGEE. In DNA, the CDR3 is TGTGCCAGCAGCGTAATGGGGCAGGGGGCTCACATTGAGCAGTTCTTC. This sequence encodes CASSVMGQGAHIEQFF.

The V and J genes are TRBV5-4 and TRBJ1-4; tentatively, D is TRBD1 (5 bases). The CDR3 runs 15 residues. V was trimmed by 4 bases and J by 4 bases, leaving 14 bases between them. Germline assignment: CDR1 SGHNT and CDR2 YYREEE (reference sequence). This CDR3 is CASSPGRGNNEKLFF. In nucleotides, the CDR3 is TGTGCCAGCAGCCCCGGTCGGGGGAATAATGAAAAACTGTTTTTT.

The rearrangement links TRBV11-3 to TRBJ2-7; 11 bases line up with TRBD2. Germline-derived CDR1 and CDR2 are SGHNT and YENEEA. V shed 3 bases, J shed 4 bases, and the junction held 2 bases outside the gene matches. The CDR3 has 14 residues. The CDR3 is CASSFTSGSYEQYF. The DNA for the CDR3 is TGTGCCAGCAGCTTCACTAGCGGGAGTTACGAGCAGTACTTC. Using reference TRBV11-3 and TRBJ2-7 for the parts outside the CDR3, the full variable domain is EAGVVQSPRYKIIEKKQPVAFWCNPISGHNTLYWYLQNLGQGPELLIRYENEEAVDDSQLPKDRFSAERLKGVDSTLKIQPAELGDSAVYLCASSFTSGSYEQYFGPGTRLTVT.

This clone occurred a few times. The J gene is TRBJ2-2, the V gene TRBV7-8; TRBD2 agrees at 8 bases. With V trimmed by 5 bases and J by 0 bases, 5 bases remained unmatched. Germline assignment: CDR1 SGHVS and CDR2 FQNEAQ. This CDR3 has 16 residues. CDR3 sequence (DNA): TGTGCCAGCAGCGACCGGGGACTAGCGAACACCGGGGAGCTGTTTTTT. Translated: CASSDRGLANTGELFF.

The rearrangement uses TRBV10-3 and TRBJ2-7; no clear D gene. The CDR3 spans 12 residues. The germline V gene has CDR1 ENHRY and CDR2 SYGVKD. Trimming pared 3 bases from V and 5 bases from J, leaving 8 bases between. CDR3 protein: CAISDPRHEQYF. CDR3 in DNA: TGTGCCATCAGTGACCCCCGACACGAGCAGTACTTC.

This chain joins TRBV7-8 and TRBJ1-2, with a tentative D call TRBD1 (6 bases). CDR3 size: 14 residues. Germline V lookup: CDR1 SGHVS, CDR2 FQNEAQ. The germline V and J ends were trimmed by 1 base and 8 bases, with 14 bases remaining between them. The CDR3 DNA reads as TGTGCCAGCAGCTTAGTAGGGGGAGGTTTAGGCTACACCTTC. Residues: CASSLVGGGLGYTF.

This sequence joins TRBV12-5 and TRBJ2-7; 8 positions agree with TRBD1. V was clipped by 5 bases and J by 3 bases; unmatched bases: 6. The CDR3 consists of 14 residues. Germline loops: CDR1 LGHNT, CDR2 FRNRAP. DNA of the CDR3: TGTGCTAGTGGTCCCCCCGACAGGGGCTACGAGCAGTACTTC. Protein sequence: CASGPPDRGYEQYF.

The chain uses TRBV5-1 and TRBJ2-5; possibly TRBD1 for D (6 bases). Germline CDR1 is SGHRS and CDR2 is YFSETQ. There are 14 residues in the CDR3. Trimming cost V 2 bases and J 5 bases, with 13 bases left between them. CDR3 region: CASSFRGAQETQYF. Here the CDR3 DNA reads TGCGCCAGCAGCTTCAGGGGAGCCCAGGAGACCCAGTACTTC.

This chain uses TRBV21-1 with TRBJ1-5. TRBV21-1 is designated a pseudogene. CDR3 length: 19 residues. The CDR3 sequence: CASSKKIGNATIWNQPQHF. For the CDR3, the DNA is TGTGCCAGCAGCAAAAAAATTGGGAACGCGACAATCTGGAATCAGCCCCAGCATTTT.

V is TRBV2 and J is TRBJ2-7; D possibly corresponds to TRBD1 (5 bases). The length of the CDR3 is 12 residues. The germline V gene has CDR1 SNHLY and CDR2 FYNNEI. Trimming left V 8 bases short and J 10 bases short, with 18 bases between. The CDR3 reads CASRDSSNLQYF. The CDR3 DNA reads TGTGCCAGCCGAGACAGTTCAAACCTCCAGTACTTC. Using reference TRBV2 and TRBJ2-7 for the parts outside the CDR3, the full variable domain is EPEVTQTPSHQVTQMGQEVILRCVPISNHLYFYWYRQILGQKVEFLVSFYNNEISEKSEIFDDQFSVERPDGSNFTLKIRSTKLEDSAMYFCASRDSSNLQYFGPGTRLTVT.

This clone was seen only once. The chain uses TRBV6-6 and TRBJ2-7; D tentatively fits TRBD1 or TRBD2 (5 bases each). This CDR3 comprises 15 residues. The V end lost 0 bases, the J end lost 4 bases, and 13 bases lay between the germline ends. The germline V gene encodes CDR1 MNHNY and CDR2 SVGAGI (reference sequence). The CDR3 sequence: CASSYSRGLGYEQYF. The CDR3 DNA follows: TGTGCCAGCAGTTACTCGAGGGGTCTCGGATACGAGCAGTACTTC.

This clone was seen a few times. The germline gene is not matched at one end of the junction; a read error may be the cause. The chain joins TRBV7-6 to TRBJ2-1; weak D call: TRBD1 (6 bases). CDR1 is SGHVS and CDR2 is FNYEAQ in the germline V gene. The CDR3 is 11 amino acids. CDR3 loop: CASSLGSEGVF. The CDR3 DNA follows: TGTGCCAGCAGCTTAGGGTCAGAGGGGGTCTTC.

This clone has a single count. The rearrangement joins TRBV28 to TRBJ2-1; D is perhaps TRBD2 (6 bases). Germline values: CDR1 MDHEN, CDR2 SYDVKM. CDR3 size: 14 residues. V was cut by 7 bases and J by 6 bases, with 16 bases left in between. CDR3 region: CASTRGGTPNEQFF. CDR3 coding DNA: TGTGCCAGCACTCGCGGTGGGACTCCCAATGAGCAGTTCTTC. The whole variable domain, remainder taken from reference TRBV28 and TRBJ2-1, is DVKVTQSSRYLVKRTGEKVFLECVQDMDHENMFWYRQDPGLGLRLIYFSYDVKMKEKGDIPEGYSVSREKKERFSLILESASTNQTSMYLCASTRGGTPNEQFFGPGTRLTVL.

The sample holds one count of this clone. The chain uses TRBV6-5 and TRBJ1-2; D perhaps matches TRBD1 (5 bases). The CDR3 is 13 residues long. The germline V gene encodes CDR1 MNHEY and CDR2 SVGAGI. V was shortened by 2 bases and J by 8 bases, with 12 bases between the two germline ends. For the CDR3, the DNA is TGTGCCAGCAGTTACAGGGGTTCTGGGGGCTACACCTTC. Translated: CASSYRGSGGYTF.

This rearrangement joins TRBV7-9 to TRBJ1-2; maybe TRBD1 (5 bases). Germline-derived CDR1 and CDR2 are SEHNR and FQNEAQ (reference sequence). V dropped 3 bases and J dropped 2 bases, with 13 bases sitting between them. The CDR3 spans 15 residues. CDR3 protein: CASSLSDGGNYGYTF. CDR3 in DNA: TGTGCCAGCAGCTTGTCAGACGGGGGAAACTATGGCTACACCTTC.